Following are 20 T cell receptor beta chains from one sample sequenced in a study of CD8+CD57+ T cells in acquired aplastic anemia. Both TCR beta VDJ combination and CDR3 sequence profiling were carried out. Genomic DNA was the template for this profiling. One entry per CDR3 protein, called by TCRdb with MiXCR from the reads. The table lists some 150,000 distinct CDR3 sequences, around half of them singletons, with less than 15% in the top ten. Sequencing involved patients with CD8+CD57+ cell expansion previously shown by flow cytometry. Sequencing input: sorted CD4+, CD8+, or CD8+CD57+ T cells (not recorded which) from PBMCs. The receptors stem from a human donor with aplastic anemia.

This clonotype came up a few times. This rearrangement joins TRBV4-3 to TRBJ1-4; D is ambiguous. Trimming stripped 1 base from V and 0 bases from J, with 6 bases between. Per the germline V gene, CDR1 is LGHNA and CDR2 is YSLEER. The CDR3 is 15 amino acids. The DNA of the CDR3 is TGCGCCAGCAGCCAAGTAATACCAACTAATGAAAAACTGTTTTTT. Translated, it gives CASSQVIPTNEKLFF.

The chain employs TRBV10-3 and TRBJ1-1; no reliable D call. This CDR3 contains 12 residues. Germline V lookup: CDR1 ENHRY, CDR2 SYGVKD. Trimming shortened V by 6 bases and J by 3 bases, and 8 bases separated the two germline ends. The chain's CDR3 is CAIRAGYTEAFF. The CDR3 DNA follows: TGTGCCATCAGGGCCGGCTACACTGAAGCTTTCTTT.

Many counts were recorded for this clonotype. The gene calls are TRBV5-1 and TRBJ1-4; 7 bases agree with TRBD1. The CDR3 spans 12 residues. With V trimmed by 8 bases and J by 6 bases, 4 bases remained unmatched. Per the germline V gene, CDR1 is SGHRS and CDR2 is YFSETQ. CDR3 region: CASAGTDEKLFF. CDR3 coding DNA: TGCGCCAGTGCCGGGACAGATGAAAAACTGTTTTTT.

This clonotype was picked up many times. This sequence joins TRBV6-1 and TRBJ1-6; no firm D call. Germline CDR1 and CDR2: MNHNS and SASEGT. This CDR3 comprises 17 residues. V was cut by 5 bases and J by 0 bases, with 14 bases left in between. The DNA of the CDR3 is TGTGCCAGCAGTAGGAGTAGATTTAGCTCCTATAATTCACCCCTCCACTTT. Its translation is CASSRSRFSSYNSPLHF.

Many counts were recorded for this clonotype. The chain is built from TRBV12-3 or TRBV12-4 and TRBJ1-2, with no clear D. Between the trimmed V and J ends, which lost 7 bases and 0 bases, there was a span of 9 bases. The CDR3 runs to 13 residues. CDR3 amino acids: CASTLTPNYGYTF. CDR3 in DNA: TGTGCCAGCACTCTAACTCCTAACTATGGCTACACCTTC.

V usage is TRBV15 and J usage is TRBJ2-7, with 8 bases fitting TRBD1. Germline CDR1 LNHNV, CDR2 YYDKDF (reference sequence). The CDR3 extends over 13 amino acids. Trimming at V came to 1 base and at J to 7 bases, leaving 3 bases not matched to a gene. This chain's CDR3 is CATSRAGDREQYF. The CDR3 bases are TGTGCCACCAGCAGAGCCGGGGACAGGGAGCAGTACTTC.

The chain links TRBV24-1 to TRBJ2-5; possibly TRBD1 for D (6 bases). Per germline, CDR1 KGHDR and CDR2 SFDVKD. V was pared by 5 bases and J by 4 bases, with 22 bases between. The CDR3 contains 17 residues. CDR3 sequence: CATSGEWTSKGVETQYF. The DNA for the CDR3 is TGTGCCACCAGTGGCGAGTGGACAAGTAAGGGGGTAGAGACCCAGTACTTC.

For this clonotype: The junction and the germline gene differ at one end; a read error may be behind it. The chain is built from TRBV2 and TRBJ2-7; D is undetermined. The germline CDR1 and CDR2 sequences are SNHLY and FYNNEI. This CDR3 comprises 10 residues. This CDR3 is CASSVYERYF. DNA for the CDR3: TGTGCCAGCAGCGTATACGAGCGGTACTTC.

The CDR3, as DNA: TGTGCCAGCAGTTTACGACAGGGAAGTGATACAGATACGCAGTATTTT. It is translated as CASSLRQGSDTDTQYF. The rearrangement uses TRBV27 and TRBJ2-3; 7 positions match TRBD1. V shed 2 bases, J shed 3 bases, and the junction held 8 bases outside the gene matches. The CDR3 runs to 16 residues. Germline CDR1 reads MNHEY; CDR2 reads SMNVEV (reference sequence).

The chain links TRBV10-3 to TRBJ1-6, with D tentatively TRBD1 (5 bases). The CDR3 consists of 14 residues. V was pared by 11 bases and J by 7 bases, with 18 bases between. CDR1 is ENHRY and CDR2 is SYGVKD in the germline V gene. For the CDR3, the DNA is TGTGCCGCCTCGACCGGGACCTCGAATTCACCCCTCCACTTT. This sequence encodes CAASTGTSNSPLHF.

This clonotype was recorded at least ten times. V usage is TRBV7-9 and J usage is TRBJ1-1; D call uncertain. Between the trimmed V and J ends, which lost 1 base and 0 bases, there was a span of 12 bases. Germline V gives CDR1 SEHNR, CDR2 FQNEAQ (reference sequence). The CDR3 runs 16 residues. The CDR3 reads CASSLGMVAMNTEAFF. In DNA form, the CDR3 reads TGTGCCAGCAGCTTAGGGATGGTAGCTATGAACACTGAAGCTTTCTTT. The complete variable domain, with remaining parts taken from reference TRBV7-9 and TRBJ1-1, reads DTGVSQNPRHKITKRGQNVTFRCDPISEHNRLYWYRQTLGQGPEFLTYFQNEAQLEKSRLLSDRFSAERPKGSFSTLEIQRTEQGDSAMYLCASSLGMVAMNTEAFFGQGTRLTVV.

This chain connects TRBV5-1 to TRBJ2-5; the match to TRBD2 covers 13 bases. CDR1 and CDR2 (germline): SGHRS, YFSETQ. V dropped 0 bases and J dropped 0; count of bases not matched to a gene: 17. There are 22 residues in the CDR3. The CDR3 loop reads CASSLGGIEGLAGDPHQETQYF. For the CDR3, the DNA is TGCGCCAGCAGCTTGGGGGGGATAGAAGGACTAGCGGGGGACCCCCACCAAGAGACCCAGTACTTC.

For this clonotype: A much larger clone differs by one base, so this may be a read error. The chain is built from TRBV6-1 and TRBJ2-1; 9 bases are a match to TRBD1. The CDR3 spans 14 residues. Germline-derived CDR1 and CDR2 are MNHNS and SASEGT. The CDR3 sequence: CASSAEDRGAEQLF. In DNA form, the CDR3 reads TGTGCCAGCAGTGCGGAAGACAGGGGGGCTGAGCAGCTCTTC.

The chain combines TRBV9 with TRBJ2-3; D possibly uses TRBD1 or TRBD2 (5 bases each). This CDR3 has 17 amino acids. Germline V gives CDR1 SGDLS, CDR2 YYNGEE. Trimming pared 0 bases from V and 0 bases from J, leaving 14 bases between. For the CDR3, the DNA is TGTGCCAGCAGCGTAGAAGGGACCCCACGTAGCACAGATACGCAGTATTTT. Translating it yields CASSVEGTPRSTDTQYF.

The chain recombines TRBV12-3 or TRBV12-4 with TRBJ1-5; 9 bases line up with TRBD1. The J segment lost 1 base and the V segment lost 6 bases, leaving 4 bases of the junction unmatched. CDR3 length equals 15 residues. CDR3 amino acids: CASSNGQGSNQPQHF. The CDR3 bases are TGTGCCAGCAGCAACGGACAGGGGAGCAATCAGCCCCAGCATTTT.

This clonotype has at least ten counts. V is TRBV29-1 and J is TRBJ2-1; D remains ambiguous. CDR1 SQVTM and CDR2 ANQGSEA come from the germline V gene. This CDR3 has 11 amino acids. V lost 5 bases to trimming and J lost 7 bases, with 9 bases between them. The DNA for the CDR3 is TGCAGCGTTTACCGTGGGAATGAGCAGTTCTTC. Translated: CSVYRGNEQFF.

This clonotype was found many times. V gene TRBV5-6 combines with J gene TRBJ1-5, with TRBD1 identical over 9 bases. Per the germline V gene, CDR1 is SGHDT and CDR2 is YYEEEE. V lost 0 bases and J lost 4; bases outside the gene matches: 5. This CDR3 region has 16 residues. This CDR3 is CASSLEGQGLNQPQHF. The CDR3 coding sequence is TGTGCCAGCAGCTTGGAGGGACAGGGCCTAAATCAGCCCCAGCATTTT.

The chain employs TRBV7-4 and TRBJ1-2; TRBD1 might be the D (5 bases). The CDR3 runs 13 residues. The germline V and J ends were trimmed by 5 bases and 5 bases, with 12 bases remaining between them. Germline V gene data show CDR1 as SGHVT and CDR2 as SQSDAQ. CDR3 amino acids: CASSGTNSYGYTF. The CDR3, as DNA: TGTGCCAGCAGCGGGACTAACAGTTATGGCTACACCTTC. Together with reference TRBV7-4 and TRBJ1-2, the CDR3 gives the full variable domain: GAGVSQSPRYKVAKRGRDVALRCDSISGHVTLYWYRQTLGQGSEVLTYSQSDAQRDKSGRPSGRFSAERPERSVSTLKIQRTEQGDSAVYLCASSGTNSYGYTFGSGTRLTVV.

V and J are TRBV27 and TRBJ2-7; TRBD2 matches 8 bases. V was pared by 5 bases and J by 1 base, with 16 bases of the junction left unmatched. Germline V CDR1 and CDR2: MNHEY, SMNVEV (reference sequence). The CDR3 contains 18 residues. In DNA, the CDR3 is TGTGCCAGCAGTCACTCCGACTTCCGGGGGGGGTCGTCCTACGAGCAGTACTTC. Translation gives CASSHSDFRGGSSYEQYF.

The chain uses TRBV4-1 and TRBJ1-2, with D uncertain. The V end was cut by 1 base, the J end by 8 bases, with 11 bases between. The CDR3 is 13 residues long. CDR1 is MGHRA, CDR2 YSYEKL, per germline. CDR3 nucleotides: TGCGCCAGCAGCCAAGTTCTCCGAGCAGGCTACACCTTC. Amino acids: CASSQVLRAGYTF.